The sequence of this T cell receptor beta chain was determined in a study of shared clonotypes between healthy human individuals. Turning to the study itself: Each donor had three CD4 naive, three CD4 memory, two CD8 naive and one CD8 memory plate. General study points: Sequencing depth was a factor that was expected to affect clonotype sharing among donors. Non-shared clonotypes had lower generation probabilities than clonotypes shared by all four sorted-subset donors. Larger richness was generally estimated for naive than memory subsets.

Profiling relied on immunoSEQ multiplex PCR, and the TCRdb table lists in-frame clones only, not all of them. The repertoire has more than 2,000,000 clones, 90% to 95% of them found once; the top ten carry over 0.12%. Germline CDR1 is SGHRS and CDR2 is YFSETQ. Trimming took 1 base from V and 2 from J, leaving 13 bases between them. The CDR3 totals 15 residues. A remark on this clone: Its matching antigen is unknown.

V and J are TRBV5-1 and TRBJ2-7, with D possibly matching TRBD2 (6 bases). The receptor's source is a young man in good health. Source material: naive CD4+ T cells sorted from blood. Subset specified: CD45RA+ positively selected. In nucleotides, the CDR3 is TGCGCCAGCAGCTTGTTATCGGGAGAAGCCTACGAGCAGTACTTC. Its protein product is CASSLLSGEAYEQYF. The variable domain in full, completed from reference TRBV5-1 and TRBJ2-7, reads KAGVTQTPRYLIKTRGQQVTLSCSPISGHRSVSWYQQTPGQGLQFLFEYFSETQRNKGNFPGRFSGRQFSNSRSEMNVSTLELGDSALYLCASSLLSGEAYEQYFGPGTRLTVT.